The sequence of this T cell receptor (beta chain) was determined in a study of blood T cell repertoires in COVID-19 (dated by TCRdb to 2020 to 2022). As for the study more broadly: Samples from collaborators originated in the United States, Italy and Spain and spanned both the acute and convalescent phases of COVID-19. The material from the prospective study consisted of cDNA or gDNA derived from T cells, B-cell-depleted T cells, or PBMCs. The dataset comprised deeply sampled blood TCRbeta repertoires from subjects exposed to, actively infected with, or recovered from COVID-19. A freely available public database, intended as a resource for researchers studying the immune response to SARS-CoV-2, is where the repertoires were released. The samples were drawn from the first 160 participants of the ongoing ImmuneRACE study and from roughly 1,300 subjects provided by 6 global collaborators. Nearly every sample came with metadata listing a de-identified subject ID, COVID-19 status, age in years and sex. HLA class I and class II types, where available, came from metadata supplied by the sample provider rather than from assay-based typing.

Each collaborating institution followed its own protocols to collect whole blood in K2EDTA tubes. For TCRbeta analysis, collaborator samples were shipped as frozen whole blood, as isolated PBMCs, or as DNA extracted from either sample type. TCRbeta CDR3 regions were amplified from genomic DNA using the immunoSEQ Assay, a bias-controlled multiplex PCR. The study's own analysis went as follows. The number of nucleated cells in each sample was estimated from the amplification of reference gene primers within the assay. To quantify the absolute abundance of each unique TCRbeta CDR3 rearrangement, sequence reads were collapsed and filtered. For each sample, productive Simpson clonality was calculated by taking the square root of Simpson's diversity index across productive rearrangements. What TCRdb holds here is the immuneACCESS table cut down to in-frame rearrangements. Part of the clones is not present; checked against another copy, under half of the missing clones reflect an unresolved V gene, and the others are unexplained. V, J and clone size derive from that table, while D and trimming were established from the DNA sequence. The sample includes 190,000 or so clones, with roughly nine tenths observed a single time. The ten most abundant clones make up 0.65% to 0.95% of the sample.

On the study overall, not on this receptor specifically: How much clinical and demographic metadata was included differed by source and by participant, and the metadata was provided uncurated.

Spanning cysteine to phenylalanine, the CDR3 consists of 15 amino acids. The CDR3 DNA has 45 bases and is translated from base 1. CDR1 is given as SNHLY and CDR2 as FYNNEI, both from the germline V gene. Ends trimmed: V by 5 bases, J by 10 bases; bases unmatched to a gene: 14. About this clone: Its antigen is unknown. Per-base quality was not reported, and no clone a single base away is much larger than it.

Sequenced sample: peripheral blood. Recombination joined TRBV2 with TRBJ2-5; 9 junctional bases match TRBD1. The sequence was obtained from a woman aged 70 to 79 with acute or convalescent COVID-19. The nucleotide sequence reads TGTGCCAGCAGTATCTCGGCGACAGGGGGTATTGGCCAGTACTTC. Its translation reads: CASSISATGGIGQYF.